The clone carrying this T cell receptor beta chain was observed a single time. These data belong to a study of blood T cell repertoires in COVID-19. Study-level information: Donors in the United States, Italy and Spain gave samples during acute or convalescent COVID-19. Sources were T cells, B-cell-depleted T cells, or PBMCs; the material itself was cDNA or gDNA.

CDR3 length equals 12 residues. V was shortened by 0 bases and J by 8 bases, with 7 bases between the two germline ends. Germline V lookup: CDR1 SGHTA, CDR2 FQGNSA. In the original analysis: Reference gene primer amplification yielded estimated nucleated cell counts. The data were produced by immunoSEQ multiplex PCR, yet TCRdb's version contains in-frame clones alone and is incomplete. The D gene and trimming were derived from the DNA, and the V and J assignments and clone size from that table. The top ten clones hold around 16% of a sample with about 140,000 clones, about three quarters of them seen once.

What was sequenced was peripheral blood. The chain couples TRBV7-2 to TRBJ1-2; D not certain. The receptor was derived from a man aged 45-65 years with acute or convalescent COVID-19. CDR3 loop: CASSLALEGYTF. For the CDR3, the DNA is TGTGCCAGCAGCTTAGCGCTAGAGGGCTACACCTTC.